This TCR beta chain was profiled in a study of regulatory T cells in long-lasting Graves disease. For the study at large: A definition of persistent Graves' disease required over 5 years of antithyroid drugs plus positive TSH receptor antibodies. Whole-study results and caveats: Persistent Graves' patients showed less TCR diversity than newly diagnosed ones.

Through Arm-PCR of CDR3 regions and iRepertoire HTBI primers, TCR beta libraries were built. TCRdb fed the multiplex PCR reads into MiXCR, producing one record per CDR3 protein. The data contain about 660,000 distinct CDR3 sequences, around 30% of them singletons. Germline CDR1 and CDR2: MNHEY and SVGEGT. The ends were cut back, 0 bases at V and 4 bases at J, with 10 bases in the middle. The CDR3 has 14 amino acids. This sample's time point: persistent/refractory GD, antithyroid drugs over 5 years with positive TRAb. Making the TCR library involved RNA that had been extracted from PBMCs. Investigators report Graves' disease was diagnosed under American Thyroid Association guidelines. Staff drew about 10 milliliters of peripheral blood into EDTA tubes. About this clonotype itself: The antigen is unknown.

The TCR comes from a female donor with Graves disease. The chain uses TRBV6-2 or TRBV6-3 and TRBJ2-7; D may be TRBD2 (5 bases). This material consisted of peripheral blood mononuclear cells (PBMCs), taken when the disease was refractory, from a patient treated with antithyroid drugs. In DNA, the CDR3 is TGTGCCAGCAGTTACTCATCGGGAATTTACGAGCAGTACTTC. Amino acid sequence: CASSYSSGIYEQYF.